The sequence of this T cell receptor beta chain was determined in a study of radiation and T cells in renal cell carcinoma. Study-wide results and caveats: From baseline, blood top tumor clonotypes peaked at 2 weeks post-radiation. No pretreatment tumor biopsies were available for baseline clonotypes.

Time point in this sample: blood 4 weeks post-SBRT, at nephrectomy. The treatment was: 15 Gy SBRT to primary tumor, nephrectomy 4 weeks later. Blood was sampled at baseline, 2 weeks and 4 weeks after SBRT. The tumor was a clear cell renal cell carcinoma. The CDR3 runs to 16 residues. The ends lost 3 bases at V and 4 bases at J; junction bases unmatched: 3. Germline lookup yields CDR1 SGHNT and CDR2 YYREEE (reference sequence). As regards this clone: Its antigen remains unknown.

The assay was immunoSEQ multiplex PCR, and TCRdb's table has in-frame clones only and misses some. The sample yields about 170,000 clones, about 88% seen once. The clonotype originates from a woman aged 45 to 65 with renal cell carcinoma. This specimen was blood, taken from a patient whose treatment included radiotherapy and nephrectomy. The chain combines TRBV5-4 with TRBJ2-3; 15 bases are a match to TRBD2. The CDR3 bases are TGTGCCAGCAGCTCCCGGACTAGCGGGGGGGCAGATACGCAGTATTTT. It specifies CASSSRTSGGADTQYF.